The text below deals with one T cell receptor beta chain. This receptor's antigen is unknown. Base qualities were left out, and no much larger clone turns up one base away. This specimen comes from a study of T cell changes during pregnancy in multiple sclerosis (dated 2019 in TCRdb). At the level of the whole study: In women with multiple sclerosis, the researchers looked at how the T cell repertoire shifted as pregnancy progressed.

The CDR3 runs 13 amino acids, cysteine and phenylalanine included. Of all the DNA, just the CDR3 is kept, 39 bases in frame from base 1. Trimming costs V 4 bases and J 7 bases, and their ends lie 14 bases apart. From the germline V gene, CDR1 is SGHDT and CDR2 is YYEEEE. Receptors were amplified or captured by the immunoSEQ multiplex PCR assay. The table comes from immuneACCESS by way of TCRdb, which keeps in-frame sequences with V and J called. Part of the clones is missing from these tables; in studies checked, under half for an unresolved V gene and the rest for unknown reasons. The sample table lists about 83,000 clones, about 90% of them with a count of one. The ten largest clones capture approximately 3.3% of the sample.

The chain links TRBV5-6 with TRBJ2-5; a weak D assignment points to TRBD1 (5 bases agree). Sequences were derived from PBMCs, sampled in the first trimester of pregnancy. The sequence came from a female donor in good health, serving as a control in a pregnancy study. Some clones in this sample may be carry-over from other donors' samples. The CDR3 sequence is CASSLPPQGTQYF. The DNA sequence is as follows: TGTGCCAGCAGCCTTCCTCCGCAGGGGACCCAGTACTTC.